Relative to its sample, the clone carrying this T cell receptor beta chain is medium-sized. Other nucleotide sequences from this sample produce the same CDR3. These data belong to a study of shared clonotypes between healthy human individuals. At a deep level, the assay was run. Every unsorted PBMC PCR replicate was loaded with 300 to 350 ng DNA, approximately 29,000 T cell genomes. The data were produced by immunoSEQ multiplex PCR, yet TCRdb's version contains in-frame clones alone and is incomplete. The table records over 400,000 clones, roughly 80% of them present only once. Germline CDR1 reads MNHEY; CDR2 reads SVGAGI. V shed 2 bases, J shed 0 bases, and the junction held 7 bases outside the gene matches. The CDR3 extends over 16 amino acids.

Sequencing was carried out using PBMCs. The chain employs TRBV6-5 and TRBJ2-7, with 7 bases lining up with TRBD1. This receptor was obtained from a middle-aged woman in good health. Some clones in this sample may be carry-over from other donors' samples. This CDR3 reads CASSYGTPGGSYEQYF. The CDR3 nucleotides are TGTGCCAGCAGTTACGGGACCCCAGGGGGCTCCTACGAGCAGTACTTC.